Listed here are 6 T cell receptor beta chains from one sample, sequenced in a study of vaccination and CD4 T cells after COVID-19. Treatment denoted: approximately 10-day PBMC culture with coronavirus spike peptide pools or control peptides (ViraFEST assay). From the unexposed donor, CD4+ T cells were collected ahead of the COVID-19 pandemic (2011-2018). The Oncomine TCR Beta short-read assay sequenced DNA from cultured CD4+ T cells. TCRdb re-analysed the PCR reads in MiXCR, keeping a single row per CDR3 protein. This table has about 10,000 distinct CDR3 sequences, approximately 60% appearing once. These TCRs' antigens remain unknown. Sequencing input: CD4+ T cells from blood, cultured in vitro. These receptor sequences come from a human donor in good health.

This chain links TRBV6-2 or TRBV6-3 with TRBJ2-4; D not resolved. V was trimmed by 7 bases and J by 0 bases, leaving 10 bases between them. The CDR3 spans 14 residues. Germline assignment: CDR1 MNHEY and CDR2 SVGEGT. The CDR3 loop is CASTNGVAKNIQYF. CDR3 bases: TGTGCCAGCACAAATGGGGTAGCCAAAAACATTCAGTACTTC.

This clonotype was recorded only once. The rearrangement joins TRBV12-3 or TRBV12-4 to TRBJ1-1; D possibly corresponds to TRBD1 (5 bases). Trimming shortened V by 2 bases and J by 1 base, and 8 bases separated the two germline ends. CDR3 size: 14 residues. For the CDR3, the DNA is TGTGCCAGCAGTTTACACGGGGCGAACACTGAAGCTTTCTTT. Its protein is CASSLHGANTEAFF.

This chain connects TRBV19 to TRBJ2-5; 7 nucleotides match TRBD2. With 3 bases clipped from V and 1 base from J, the junction kept 5 bases outside the gene matches. CDR3 length: 15 residues. Germline assignment: CDR1 LNHDA and CDR2 SQIVND (reference sequence). The CDR3 reads CASSMTGGLQETQYF. CDR3 coding DNA: TGTGCCAGTAGTATGACGGGAGGCCTCCAAGAGACCCAGTACTTC.

The rearrangement links TRBV30 to TRBJ2-7; D is perhaps TRBD1 or TRBD2 (6 bases each). This CDR3 comprises 15 residues. V was clipped by 2 bases and J by 0 bases, with 14 bases between them. Germline V lookup: CDR1 GTSNPN, CDR2 SVGIG (reference sequence). CDR3 sequence reads: CAWSPAGTHSYEQYF. CDR3 in DNA: TGTGCCTGGAGTCCTGCGGGGACACACTCCTACGAGCAGTACTTC. Based on the CDR3 plus reference TRBV30 and TRBJ2-7, the full variable domain is SQTIHQWPATLVQPVGSPLSLECTVEGTSNPNLYWYRQAAGRGLQLLFYSVGIGQISSEVPQNLSASRPQDRQFILSSKKLLLSDSGFYLCAWSPAGTHSYEQYFGPGTRLTVT.

This clonotype was counted between two and nine times. The chain couples TRBV6-1 to TRBJ2-2; D is unresolved. The V gene's germline CDR1 is MNHNS and CDR2 SASEGT. Trimming stripped 3 bases from V and 3 bases from J, with 11 bases between. There are 15 residues in the CDR3. The DNA of the CDR3 is TGTGCCAGCAGTGAGGTTAGGACGGACACCGGGGAGCTGTTTTTT. Translated, it gives CASSEVRTDTGELFF.

J is TRBJ2-3 and V is TRBV5-6; 8 bases agree with TRBD1. CDR1 and CDR2 from the germline V gene are SGHDT and YYEEEE. This CDR3 has 16 residues. Unmatched junction bases numbered 9, after V lost 3 bases and J lost 3 bases. CDR3 DNA: TGTGCCAGCAGCTCCCTGGACAGGGACCCTACAGATACGCAGTATTTT. Its protein is CASSSLDRDPTDTQYF.